This T cell receptor (beta chain) was sequenced in a study of vaccination and CD4 T cells after COVID-19. In the study overall: Convalescent persons amounted to six males plus four females, two of whom were Hispanic. Once diagnosed, patients had post-COVID samples drawn a median 101 days later (range 35 to 161). Post-vaccine sampling followed dose two by a median roughly 74 days (range 14 to 241).

This clonotype was picked up a small number of times. Its antigen remains unknown. Sequencing of the DNA from cultured CD4+ T cells was carried out with the Oncomine TCR Beta short-read assay. Cultures of CD4+ T cells served as the source for extracting genomic DNA. TCRdb recomputed calls from the PCR reads with MiXCR, one row per CDR3 protein. The data hold 10,000 to 15,000 distinct CDR3 sequences, with around 47% observed a single time. This CDR3 region has 16 residues. Trimming removed 0 bases from V and 7 bases from J, with 20 bases in between. Germline CDR1 DFQATT, CDR2 SNEGSKA (reference sequence). Documented treatment: roughly 10-day PBMC culture with coronavirus spike peptide pools or control peptides (ViraFEST assay).

This receptor was obtained from a human donor who had recovered from COVID-19. The rearrangement links TRBV20-1 to TRBJ2-3; maybe TRBD2 (5 bases). The source material was CD4+ T cells from blood, cultured in vitro. This CDR3 is CSARDETRAYKNTQYF. Written as DNA, the CDR3 is TGCAGTGCTAGAGATGAAACTAGAGCGTACAAGAATACGCAGTATTTT.